The 19 T cell receptor beta chains presented below share a single source sample, sequenced in a study of T-cell reconstitution after alpha-beta-depleted transplantation in children. A library of TCRbeta sequences, prepared with unique molecular identifiers, was generated. MiXCR, run by TCRdb on the PCR reads, gives a single entry per CDR3 protein. The sample lists 100,000 or so distinct CDR3 sequences; around 5.9% were seen once. The sample was PBMCs, mostly from graft donor cells, taken 60 days after TCRalphabeta/CD19-depleted stem cell transplant. The receptors were gathered from a female patient between 2 and 10 years old who had a stem cell transplant for Fanconi anemia, so the T cells may come from the graft donor.

The sample holds many counts of this clonotype. The chain is built from TRBV7-9 and TRBJ2-7; D remains ambiguous. The V gene's germline CDR1 is SEHNR and CDR2 FQNEAQ (reference sequence). The CDR3 consists of 15 residues. With 4 bases removed from V and 2 bases from J, the gap between germline ends came to 15 bases. In DNA form, the CDR3 reads TGTGCCAGCAGCTCGCCGGACGGACCCCCCTACGAGCAGTACTTC. Protein: CASSSPDGPPYEQYF. Combining the CDR3 with reference TRBV7-9 and TRBJ2-7 gives the whole variable domain DTGVSQNPRHKITKRGQNVTFRCDPISEHNRLYWYRQTLGQGPEFLTYFQNEAQLEKSRLLSDRFSAERPKGSFSTLEIQRTEQGDSAMYLCASSSPDGPPYEQYFGPGTRLTVT.

The chain couples TRBV7-3 to TRBJ2-1; 16 positions match TRBD2. The V gene's germline CDR1 is SGHTA and CDR2 FQGTGA. V lost 5 bases and J lost 2; bases outside the gene matches: 12. CDR3 length: 20 residues. Here the CDR3 DNA reads TGTGCCAGCAGCCCTTACCCGGGACTAGCGGGGGGGGCCCCCTACAATGAGCAGTTCTTC. It specifies CASSPYPGLAGGAPYNEQFF.

At least ten counts were recorded for this clonotype. The V and J genes are TRBV2 and TRBJ2-7; D is unresolved. Trimming left V 3 bases short and J 4 bases short, with 4 bases between. The CDR3 has 11 amino acids. Germline V gene sequence: CDR1 SNHLY, CDR2 FYNNEI. The CDR3 nucleotides read TGTGCCAGCAGTGACGCGTACGAGCAGTACTTC. Amino acids: CASSDAYEQYF.

This clonotype was counted at least ten times. The CDR3 sequence is CATRGEWGTEAFF. The DNA of the CDR3 is TGTGCCACCAGAGGGGAGTGGGGCACTGAAGCTTTCTTT. J is TRBJ1-1 and V is TRBV24-1; D may be TRBD1 (5 bases). V dropped 7 bases and J dropped 4 bases, with 12 bases sitting between them. This CDR3 region has 13 residues. Per germline, CDR1 KGHDR and CDR2 SFDVKD.

This clonotype was counted many times. The chain employs TRBV29-1 and TRBJ2-5, with D perhaps matching TRBD2 (6 bases). This CDR3 contains 13 residues. Between the trimmed V and J ends, which lost 6 bases and 5 bases, there was a span of 16 bases. Germline V lookup: CDR1 SQVTM, CDR2 ANQGSEA. This chain's CDR3 is CSVGSAGRETQYF. The DNA of the CDR3 is TGCAGCGTGGGCTCTGCGGGGCGGGAGACCCAGTACTTC.

The rearrangement joins TRBV5-1 to TRBJ1-1; tentative D call: TRBD1 (6 bases). CDR3 length equals 16 residues. The germline gives CDR1 SGHRS, CDR2 YFSETQ. The V end lost 0 bases, the J end lost 0 bases, and 12 bases lay between the germline ends. CDR3 coding DNA: TGCGCCAGCAGCTTGGCCTACAGGACAGTGAACACTGAAGCTTTCTTT. This gives the protein CASSLAYRTVNTEAFF.

This clonotype occurred many times. This chain connects TRBV6-5 to TRBJ2-1; 7 positions agree with TRBD1. V lost 2 bases, J lost 1 base, and 8 bases stayed unmatched. The CDR3 consists of 17 residues. The germline CDR1 and CDR2 sequences are MNHEY and SVGAGI. CDR3 coding DNA: TGTGCCAGCAGTTACGGTTTCGAGACAGGGTCCTACAATGAGCAGTTCTTC. It encodes CASSYGFETGSYNEQFF.

This clonotype came up many times. The V call is TRBV25-1, the J call TRBJ2-2, with 7 bases that match TRBD1. CDR1 is MGHDK and CDR2 is SYGVNS in the germline V gene. The CDR3 consists of 14 residues. J gave up 3 bases and V 10 bases, and 8 bases lay outside the gene matches. The CDR3 DNA reads as TGTGCCAACTCGGGGCAGGGGGACACCGGGGAGCTGTTTTTT. This sequence encodes CANSGQGDTGELFF.

This clonotype was counted a few times. This rearrangement joins TRBV5-1 to TRBJ1-2; 10 bases are a match to TRBD1. Germline V CDR1 and CDR2: SGHRS, YFSETQ. The CDR3 spans 14 residues. With V trimmed by 5 bases and J by 7 bases, 8 bases remained unmatched. CDR3 protein: CASRAGTGATGYTF. In nucleotides, the CDR3 is TGCGCCAGCAGAGCCGGGACAGGGGCTACTGGCTACACCTTC. The full variable domain, with the rest looked up from reference TRBV5-1 and TRBJ1-2, is KAGVTQTPRYLIKTRGQQVTLSCSPISGHRSVSWYQQTPGQGLQFLFEYFSETQRNKGNFPGRFSGRQFSNSRSEMNVSTLELGDSALYLCASRAGTGATGYTFGSGTRLTVV.

In this sample, this clonotype turned up many times. This chain connects TRBV10-3 to TRBJ2-5; 9 bases agree with TRBD2. The CDR3 covers 18 residues. The trim removed 0 bases at V and 3 bases at J, leaving 11 bases unmatched. Germline loops: CDR1 ENHRY, CDR2 SYGVKD. CDR3: CAISESLIAGVREETQYF. CDR3 coding DNA: TGTGCCATCAGTGAGTCGCTGATAGCGGGAGTGAGGGAAGAGACCCAGTACTTC.

This clonotype was counted at least ten times. The chain has TRBV12-3 or TRBV12-4 and TRBJ2-3; D remains ambiguous. Trimming cost V 1 base and J 0 bases, with 8 bases left between them. The CDR3 has 15 amino acids. Here the CDR3 DNA reads TGTGCCAGCAGTTTAGACGGAACAAGCACAGATACGCAGTATTTT. This codes for CASSLDGTSTDTQYF.

This chain connects TRBV18 to TRBJ1-1, with D uncertain. The germline V gene encodes CDR1 KGHSH and CDR2 LQKENI. The CDR3 spans 17 residues. Trimming removed 1 base at V and 2 bases at J, with 17 bases between. The CDR3 protein is CASSPLPTSGKNTEAFF. The CDR3 DNA reads as TGTGCCAGCTCACCACTGCCGACTTCCGGTAAAAACACTGAAGCTTTCTTT.

The chain recombines TRBV5-4 with TRBJ1-6; D unclear. Trimming left V 0 bases short and J 9 bases short, with 7 bases between. Looked up from germline, CDR1 is SGHNT and CDR2 is YYREEE (reference sequence). CDR3 length: 13 residues. This chain's CDR3 is CASSLADGSPLHF. The CDR3 DNA reads as TGTGCCAGCAGCTTGGCCGACGGTTCACCCCTCCACTTT.

This clonotype occurred many times. The chain has TRBV11-2 and TRBJ2-2; 7 bases align to TRBD1. The length of the CDR3 is 16 residues. Germline V gene lookup returns CDR1 SGHAT and CDR2 FQNNGV. V gave up 2 bases and J gave up 2 bases; unmatched junction bases: 5. This CDR3 is CASSLRGGLNTGELFF. In DNA form, the CDR3 reads TGTGCCAGCAGCTTAAGAGGGGGCCTCAACACCGGGGAGCTGTTTTTT.

This clonotype appeared many times. This CDR3 is CASSLDQGVGDTQYF. DNA for the CDR3: TGTGCCAGCAGCTTAGACCAAGGGGTAGGGGATACGCAGTATTTT. This chain connects TRBV7-3 to TRBJ2-3; weak D call: TRBD1 (5 bases). CDR1 is SGHTA, CDR2 FQGTGA, per germline. V dropped 2 bases and J dropped 6 bases, with 15 bases sitting between them. CDR3 length: 15 amino acids.

This clonotype has only a few counts. This chain uses TRBV19 with TRBJ2-1, with 8 bases fitting TRBD1. Germline CDR1 and CDR2: LNHDA and SQIVND (reference sequence). V lost 5 bases and J lost 2; bases outside the gene matches: 8. The CDR3 has 16 amino acids. This CDR3 reads CASSVRQGSAYNEQFF. The DNA for the CDR3 is TGTGCCAGTAGTGTACGACAGGGGAGCGCCTACAATGAGCAGTTCTTC.

This clonotype has only a few counts. V and J are TRBV12-5 and TRBJ2-3; 7 bases are shared with TRBD1. This CDR3 has 17 amino acids. The J segment lost 2 bases and the V segment lost 6 bases, leaving 14 bases of the junction unmatched. Germline assignment: CDR1 LGHNT and CDR2 FRNRAP. The CDR3 DNA is TGTGCTAGTGGAGCCGACAATGGACAGGCGATCACAGATACGCAGTATTTT. Translation gives CASGADNGQAITDTQYF. Together with reference TRBV12-5 and TRBJ2-3, the CDR3 gives the full variable domain: DARVTQTPRHKVTEMGQEVTMRCQPILGHNTVFWYRQTMMQGLELLAYFRNRAPLDDSGMPKDRFSAEMPDATLATLKIQPSEPRDSAVYFCASGADNGQAITDTQYFGPGTRLTVL.

This clonotype was observed at least ten times. This chain links TRBV4-1 with TRBJ1-1; TRBD1 matches at 8 bases. Germline V CDR1 and CDR2: MGHRA, YSYEKL. The CDR3 has 17 residues. V dropped 1 base and J dropped 4; count of bases not matched to a gene: 11. As DNA, the CDR3 is TGCGCCAGCAGCCAAGTTTCAACAGGGGGTTTTATCACTGAAGCTTTCTTT. This gives the protein CASSQVSTGGFITEAFF.

In this sample, this clonotype turned up a few times. The rearrangement joins TRBV6-5 to TRBJ1-2; 10 nucleotides agree with TRBD1. The germline gives CDR1 MNHEY, CDR2 SVGAGI. This CDR3 is 16 amino acids long. V gave up 4 bases and J gave up 6 bases; unmatched junction bases: 11. The chain's CDR3 is CASSSVTGQGEDGYTF. The CDR3 nucleotides read TGTGCCAGCAGTTCTGTCACAGGACAGGGGGAAGATGGCTACACCTTC.